This TCR beta chain derives from a study of T cells after yellow fever vaccination. Study-wide points: Most primary-vaccination clones reappeared after the booster (96% CD4, roughly 88% CD8).

Only a few counts were recorded for this clonotype. As yet, its antigen is unknown. TCRdb redid the calling of the 5' RACE reads with MiXCR, one entry per CDR3 protein. The sample yields 300,000 to 400,000 distinct CDR3 sequences, approximately 12% seen once. CDR1 is DFQATT and CDR2 is SNEGSKA in the germline V gene (reference sequence). The V gene lost 1 base and the J gene lost 0 bases, with 6 bases spanning the gap. The CDR3 loop spans 13 amino acids. This sample comprised CD4+ T cells sorted from PBMCs, obtained 15 days after the yellow fever booster vaccination. The chain is built from TRBV20-1 and TRBJ1-2; D is unresolved. This sequence was found in a man younger than 35 who received the YFV17D yellow fever vaccine. CDR3 protein: CSARGQSNYGYTF. In nucleotides, the CDR3 is TGCAGTGCTAGAGGCCAGTCTAACTATGGCTACACCTTC.